The clone carrying this T cell receptor (beta chain) was seen at least ten times. Its matching antigen is unknown. The data stem from a study of naive and memory T cell subsets. The study, taken as a whole, reports: Both skin biopsy types reportedly yielded TCRs, tuberculin sites far more. More TCRs at tuberculin sites were read as hypersensitivity T cell infiltration.

Treatment given: skin biopsy from PPD injection site in Mantoux-positive individual. An oligonucleotide containing a UMI was ligated to the 3' end of TCR cDNA. Tuberculin skin test biopsies were taken where PPD was injected in Mantoux-positive people. Input was about 1 to 1,100 ng of DNase-treated total RNA without cell sorting. CDR3 length: 16 amino acids. V lost 3 bases to trimming and J lost 2 bases; unmatched junction nucleotides: 8. The germline V gene encodes CDR1 SGHRS and CDR2 YFSETQ. Amplification of ligated cDNA took four PCR rounds with SP2 and nested alpha and beta constant primers. MiXCR was run by TCRdb on the UMI-ligation and nested PCR reads, yielding one entry per CDR3 protein. The sample consists of over 13,000 distinct CDR3 sequences, under 6.5% of them appearing once.

The J gene is TRBJ1-1, the V gene TRBV5-1; 9 bases are a match to TRBD1. The specimen was skin, collected from a tuberculin skin test site. This clonotype was obtained from an adult in good health. This CDR3 reads CASSYSGTGINTEAFF. The CDR3 DNA reads TGCGCCAGCAGCTACTCCGGGACAGGGATTAACACTGAAGCTTTCTTT.